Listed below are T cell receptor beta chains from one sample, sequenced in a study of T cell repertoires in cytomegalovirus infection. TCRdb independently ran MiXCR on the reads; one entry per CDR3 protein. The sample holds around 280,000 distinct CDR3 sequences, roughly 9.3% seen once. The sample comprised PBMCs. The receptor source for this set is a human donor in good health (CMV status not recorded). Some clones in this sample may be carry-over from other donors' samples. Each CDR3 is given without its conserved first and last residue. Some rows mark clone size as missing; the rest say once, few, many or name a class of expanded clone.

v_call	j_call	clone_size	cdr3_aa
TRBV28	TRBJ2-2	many	ASRPLTGWNTGELF
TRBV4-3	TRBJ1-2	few	ASSQDNGYGYT
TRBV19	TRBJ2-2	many	VTRQRDRSGELF
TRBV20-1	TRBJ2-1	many	SALSTGQGSYNEQF
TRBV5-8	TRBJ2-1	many	ASSLMASGVNEQF
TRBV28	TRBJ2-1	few	ASSLTGGGNEQF
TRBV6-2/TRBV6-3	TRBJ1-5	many	ASSYEPGQPQH
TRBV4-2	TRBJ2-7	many	ASSQGGTVDLQY
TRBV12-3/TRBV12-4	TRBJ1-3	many	ASSRRSPSGNTIY
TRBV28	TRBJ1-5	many	ASSLGVYLGGNQPQH
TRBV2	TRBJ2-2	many	ASSPENTGELF
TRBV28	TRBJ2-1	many	ASSWAGERGVRQF
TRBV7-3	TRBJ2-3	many	ASSDRGAPDTQY
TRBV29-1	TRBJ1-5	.	SVDQGRGQPQH
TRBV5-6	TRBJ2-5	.	ASSLQLGPQETQY
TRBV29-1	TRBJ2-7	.	SVEARAYEQY
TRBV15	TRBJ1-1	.	ATSTDWNTEAF
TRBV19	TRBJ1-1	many	ASSLRDRANTEAF
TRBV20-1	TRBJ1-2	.	SAGDLPKGYT
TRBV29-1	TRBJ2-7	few	SVESLYEQY
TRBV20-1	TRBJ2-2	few	SAHRGASNTGELF
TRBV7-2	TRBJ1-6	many	ASTDRTVYNSPLH
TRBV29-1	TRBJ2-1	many	SVETAMSSYNEQF
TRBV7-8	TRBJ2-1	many	ASSLPRLATQGDEQF
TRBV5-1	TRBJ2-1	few	ASQPLAGGYNEQF
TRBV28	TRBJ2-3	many	ASSLRRVSSTDTQY
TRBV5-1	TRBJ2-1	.	ASSGRTSGSYNEQF
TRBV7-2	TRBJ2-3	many	ASSLEAGGARTQY
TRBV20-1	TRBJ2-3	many	SAQSGDTQY
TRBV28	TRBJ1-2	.	ASSTSYGYT
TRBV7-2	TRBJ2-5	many	ASTHGASGGGYQETQY
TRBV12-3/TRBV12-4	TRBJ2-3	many	ASSFVLGISTDTQY
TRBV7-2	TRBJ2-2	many	ASSFPGQANTGELF
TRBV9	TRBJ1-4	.	ASSVATAVNEKLF
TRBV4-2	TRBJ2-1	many	ASSQEPSGGRNEQF
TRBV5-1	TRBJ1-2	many	ASSLNPEGGYGYT
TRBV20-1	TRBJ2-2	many	GSIPGGPTGELF
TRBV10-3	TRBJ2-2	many	AISEGTGELF
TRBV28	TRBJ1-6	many	ASGRQSSYNSPLH
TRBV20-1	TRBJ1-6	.	SASPETGGFLLH
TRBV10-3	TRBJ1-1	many	ATLAGTEAF
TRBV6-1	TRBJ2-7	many	ASRLGGTGTKSYEQY
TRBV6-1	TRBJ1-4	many	ASKTSGGPTNEKLF
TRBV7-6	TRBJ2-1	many	ASSTGPEGYNEQF
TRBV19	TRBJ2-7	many	ASSQTGAYEQY
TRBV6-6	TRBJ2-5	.	ASRMGQETQY
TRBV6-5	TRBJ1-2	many	ASSYSTTGVYNYGYT
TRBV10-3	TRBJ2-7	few	AIPTPGTAYEQY
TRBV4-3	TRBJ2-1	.	ASSQGLAGGRSEQF
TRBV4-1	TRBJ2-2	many	ASSSLVADTGELF
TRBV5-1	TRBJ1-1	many	ASSLGTPGTEAF
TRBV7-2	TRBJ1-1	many	ASSPTGTQNTEAF
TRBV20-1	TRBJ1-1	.	SGTVSEAF